Listed below are T cell receptor beta chains from one sample, sequenced in a study of identical twins. TCRdb re-called the 5' RACE reads with MiXCR, one entry per CDR3 protein. This sample yields under 300,000 distinct CDR3 sequences, of which 6.5% are seen a single time; roughly 14% belongs to the top ten. The same sample was also used in a study of T cells expressing NK-cell markers.

What was sequenced was CD8+ T cells sorted from blood. The receptors were gathered from a woman in her late teens or twenties in good health. CDR3s include the opening cysteine and the closing phenylalanine or tryptophan. The D gene is left open where the match is weak.

. TRBV12-3/TRBV12-4 CASNSGDTQYF
. TRBV7-9 CASSLLSGEQYF
. TRBV28 CASSLSGYTGELFF
TRBD2 TRBV20-1 CSARMGLWDNEQFF
TRBD1 TRBV10-3 CAIRDGTGVVYGYTF
. TRBV7-9 CASSLGDSSRLSDTQYF
. TRBV2 CASRTSLHEQFF
. TRBV11-1 CASSQRQAPIIVF
TRBD2 TRBV10-2 CASSGALAGEETQYF
TRBD2 TRBV7-9 CASSATSGTDTQYF
. TRBV12-3/TRBV12-4 CASVIGTPNQPQHF
. TRBV7-9 CASSPPFEGDKRTEAFF
. TRBV12-3/TRBV12-4 CASSLTTPSYNEQFF
TRBD1 TRBV27 CASSPLGDRQETQYF
. TRBV6-5 CASSYGLDTYEQYF
TRBD1 TRBV5-1 CASSNAGTGFYEQYF